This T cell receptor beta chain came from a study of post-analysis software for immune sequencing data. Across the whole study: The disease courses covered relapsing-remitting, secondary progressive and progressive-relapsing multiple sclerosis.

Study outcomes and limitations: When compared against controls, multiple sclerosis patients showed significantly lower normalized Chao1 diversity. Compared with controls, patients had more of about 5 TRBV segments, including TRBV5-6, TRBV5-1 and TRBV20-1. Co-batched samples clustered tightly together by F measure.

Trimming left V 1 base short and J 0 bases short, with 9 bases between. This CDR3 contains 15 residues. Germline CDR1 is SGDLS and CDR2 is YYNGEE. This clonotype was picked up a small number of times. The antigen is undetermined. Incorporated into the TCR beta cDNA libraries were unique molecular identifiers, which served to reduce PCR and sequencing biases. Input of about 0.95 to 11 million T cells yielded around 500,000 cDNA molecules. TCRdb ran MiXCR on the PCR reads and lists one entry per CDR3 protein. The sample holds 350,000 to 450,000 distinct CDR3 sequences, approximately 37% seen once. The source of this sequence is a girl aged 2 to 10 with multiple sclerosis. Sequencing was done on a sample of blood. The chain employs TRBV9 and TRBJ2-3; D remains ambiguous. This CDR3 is CASSVQPVSTDTQYF. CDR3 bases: TGTGCCAGCAGCGTACAGCCCGTTAGCACAGATACGCAGTATTTT.